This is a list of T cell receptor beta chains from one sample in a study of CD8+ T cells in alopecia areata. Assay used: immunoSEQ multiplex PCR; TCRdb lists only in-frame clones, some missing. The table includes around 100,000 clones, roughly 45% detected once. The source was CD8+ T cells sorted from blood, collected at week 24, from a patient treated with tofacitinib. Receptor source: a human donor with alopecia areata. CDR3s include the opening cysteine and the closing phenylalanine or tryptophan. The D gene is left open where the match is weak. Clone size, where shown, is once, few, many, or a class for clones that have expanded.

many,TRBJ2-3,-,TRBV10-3,TGTGCCGCCAAGGACCCAGGGAGCACAGATACGCAGTATTTT,CAAKDPGSTDTQYF
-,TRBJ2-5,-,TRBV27,TGTGCCAGCAGTATGGGGTACCAAGAGACCCAGTACTTC,CASSMGYQETQYF
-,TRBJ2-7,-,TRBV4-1,TGCGCCAGCAGCCAGGGAATGGGGGAGCAGTACTTC,CASSQGMGEQYF
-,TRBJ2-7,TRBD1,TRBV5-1,TGCGCCAGCAGCCCGACAGGGGCGGCCTACGAGCAGTACTTC,CASSPTGAAYEQYF
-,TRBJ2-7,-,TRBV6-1,TGTGCCAGCAGTGAGCTAGGAGTTCCCTCCTACGAGCAGTACTTC,CASSELGVPSYEQYF
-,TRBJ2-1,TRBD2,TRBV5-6,TGTGCCAGCAGCTCCGAACGACGGACTAGCGGGTTCTACAATGAGCAGTTCTTC,CASSSERRTSGFYNEQFF
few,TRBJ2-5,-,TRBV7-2,TGTGCCAGCAGCTTAGGGAAACTCACCCAAGAGACCCAGTACTTC,CASSLGKLTQETQYF
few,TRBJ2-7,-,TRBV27,TGTGCCAGCAGTAACCGGGGGCAGCGGGTGAATCGCGAGCAGTACTTC,CASSNRGQRVNREQYF
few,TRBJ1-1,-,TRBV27,TGTGCCAGCAGTTTTGGGGGACCGAACACTGAAGCTTTCTTT,CASSFGGPNTEAFF
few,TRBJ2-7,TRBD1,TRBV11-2,TGTGCCAGCAGTTTCCCCGGACAGGGCCTCTACGAGCAGTACTTC,CASSFPGQGLYEQYF
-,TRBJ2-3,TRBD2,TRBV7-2,TGTGCCAGCACCCTTTCAGCGGGATCTAGCACAGATACGCAGTATTTT,CASTLSAGSSTDTQYF
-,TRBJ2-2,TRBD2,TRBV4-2,TGTGCCAGCAGCCGTTATCAGGCTAGCGGGGGGGAGCTGTTTTTT,CASSRYQASGGELFF
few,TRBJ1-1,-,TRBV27,TGTGCCAGCAGTTTGATCGGAAACACTGAAGCTTTCTTT,CASSLIGNTEAFF
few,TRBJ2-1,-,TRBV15,TGTGCCACCAGCAGAGATCGGACCGGGGTGGGCAATGAGCAGTTCTTC,CATSRDRTGVGNEQFF
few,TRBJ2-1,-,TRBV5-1,TGCGCCAGCAGCCAAGATGGGGTTGAGCAGTTCTTC,CASSQDGVEQFF
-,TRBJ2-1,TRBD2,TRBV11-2,TGTGCCAGCAGCTTAGAAGTTAGCGGGACTTACAATGAGCAGTTCTTC,CASSLEVSGTYNEQFF
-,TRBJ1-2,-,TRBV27,TGTGCCAGCAGTTTATCGCCGAGCAGAGGGAATACTTGGGGCTACACCTTC,CASSLSPSRGNTWGYTF
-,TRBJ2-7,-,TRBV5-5,TGTGCCAGCAGCTTAGACCCGGAACCCTACCTCTCCAACGAGCAGTACTTC,CASSLDPEPYLSNEQYF
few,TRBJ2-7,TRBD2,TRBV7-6,TGTGCCAGCAGCTCGTATACTAGCGGGAGTCACGACGAGCAGTACTTC,CASSSYTSGSHDEQYF
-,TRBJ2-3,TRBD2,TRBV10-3,TGTGCCATCAGTGCGCGGGAGCCCAGCACAGATACGCAGTATTTT,CAISAREPSTDTQYF
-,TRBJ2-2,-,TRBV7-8,TGTGCCAGCAGCTCGGACTGGTGGCTGTTTTTT,CASSSDWWLFF
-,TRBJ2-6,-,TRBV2,TGTGCCAGCACCTTACTGGCCAACGTCCTGACTTTC,CASTLLANVLTF
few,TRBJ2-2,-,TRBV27,TGTGCCAGCAGTTTTCTGGCTAGAACCACCGGGGAGCTGTTTTTT,CASSFLARTTGELFF
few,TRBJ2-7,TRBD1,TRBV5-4,TGTGCCAGCAGCTTGGCCCAGACAACCGGGACAGCCTCCTACGAGCAGTACTTC,CASSLAQTTGTASYEQYF
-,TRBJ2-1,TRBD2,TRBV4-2,TGTGCCAGTCGTGCGGGAGGGCCGGGGAATGAGCAGTTCTTC,CASRAGGPGNEQFF
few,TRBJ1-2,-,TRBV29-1,TGCAGCGTTGTTACAGGGCCGAATGGCTACACCTTC,CSVVTGPNGYTF
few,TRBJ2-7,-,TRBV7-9,TGTGCCAGCGAAGGGATATTTCTTGAGCAGTACTTC,CASEGIFLEQYF
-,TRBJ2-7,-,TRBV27,TGTGCCAGCAGCCCCGGGATTCTCTACGAGCAGTACTTC,CASSPGILYEQYF
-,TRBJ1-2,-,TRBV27,TGTGCCAGCACCCACCCGACAGCCCCTGGACGAGCCTATGGCTACACCTTC,CASTHPTAPGRAYGYTF
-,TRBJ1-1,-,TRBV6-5,TGTGCCAGCAGTTACGGGCCAGGGAGGATGAACACTGAAGCTTTCTTT,CASSYGPGRMNTEAFF
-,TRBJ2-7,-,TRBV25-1,TGTGCCAGCAGTGGTATGGGAGAACCCTACGAGCAGTACTTC,CASSGMGEPYEQYF
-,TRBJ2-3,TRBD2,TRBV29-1,TGCAGCGTTGACGGGACTAGCGGGAGGACAGATACGCAGTATTTT,CSVDGTSGRTDTQYF
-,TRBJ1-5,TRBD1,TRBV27,TGTGCCAGCAGGAGCGGGACAGGAACGAATCAGCCCCAGCATTTT,CASRSGTGTNQPQHF
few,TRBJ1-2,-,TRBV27,TGTGCCAGCAGTCCTGGGTTCTACTATGGCTACACCTTC,CASSPGFYYGYTF
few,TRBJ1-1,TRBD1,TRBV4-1,TGCGCCAGCAGCCAAAGACAGGGGAATGAAGCTTTCTTT,CASSQRQGNEAFF
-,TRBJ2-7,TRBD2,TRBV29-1,TGCAGCGTTTGGGGGGGGGAATCCTACGAGCAGTACTTC,CSVWGGESYEQYF
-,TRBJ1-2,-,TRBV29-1,TGCAGCGCCCTAGGGGGGCAGCCGGACTATGGCTACACCTTC,CSALGGQPDYGYTF
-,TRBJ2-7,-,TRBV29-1,TGCAGCGTTGTACGAGCCTACGAGCAGTACTTC,CSVVRAYEQYF
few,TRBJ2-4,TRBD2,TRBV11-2,TGTGCCAGCAGCCCCCCGGGGGGAAACATTCAGTACTTC,CASSPPGGNIQYF
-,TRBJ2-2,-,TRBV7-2,TGTGCCATCACGACTCCTAACACCGGGGAGCTGTTTTTT,CAITTPNTGELFF
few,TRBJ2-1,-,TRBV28,TGTGCCAGCAGTGGGGACACACTCTCCTACAATGAGCAGTTCTTC,CASSGDTLSYNEQFF
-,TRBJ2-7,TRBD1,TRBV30,TGTGCCTGGAGTCAAGGGACAGGGTTACACGAGCAGTACTTC,CAWSQGTGLHEQYF
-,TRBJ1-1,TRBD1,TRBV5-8,TGTGCCAGCAGCTCGGGACAGGGGATGGGGTTCACTGAAGCTTTCTTT,CASSSGQGMGFTEAFF
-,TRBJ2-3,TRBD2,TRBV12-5,TGTGCTAGTGCCCTTGGACTAGCGCGCACAGATACGCAGTATTTT,CASALGLARTDTQYF
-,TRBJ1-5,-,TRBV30,TGTGCCTGGAAAGAGGCAACGGGCAATCAGCCCCAGCATTTT,CAWKEATGNQPQHF
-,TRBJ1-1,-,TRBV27,TGTGCCAGCAGTTTGTATTACAGGGAGGGCACTGAAGCTTTCTTT,CASSLYYREGTEAFF
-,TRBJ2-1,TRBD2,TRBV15,TGTGCCACCCAGCTAGCGGACTACAATGAGCAGTTCTTC,CATQLADYNEQFF
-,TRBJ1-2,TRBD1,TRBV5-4,TGTGCCAGCAGCTGGGGACAGGGTCAAGGTTATGGCTACACCTTC,CASSWGQGQGYGYTF
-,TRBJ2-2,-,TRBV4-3,TGCGCCAGCAGCCGACGAGGCGGGGAGCTGTTTTTT,CASSRRGGELFF
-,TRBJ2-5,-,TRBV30,TGTGCCTGGAGTGTAACGGGGGTTGAGACCCAGTACTTC,CAWSVTGVETQYF
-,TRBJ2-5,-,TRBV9,TGTGCCAGCAGCGGACCGGGACAACCGGACCAAGAGACCCAGTACTTC,CASSGPGQPDQETQYF